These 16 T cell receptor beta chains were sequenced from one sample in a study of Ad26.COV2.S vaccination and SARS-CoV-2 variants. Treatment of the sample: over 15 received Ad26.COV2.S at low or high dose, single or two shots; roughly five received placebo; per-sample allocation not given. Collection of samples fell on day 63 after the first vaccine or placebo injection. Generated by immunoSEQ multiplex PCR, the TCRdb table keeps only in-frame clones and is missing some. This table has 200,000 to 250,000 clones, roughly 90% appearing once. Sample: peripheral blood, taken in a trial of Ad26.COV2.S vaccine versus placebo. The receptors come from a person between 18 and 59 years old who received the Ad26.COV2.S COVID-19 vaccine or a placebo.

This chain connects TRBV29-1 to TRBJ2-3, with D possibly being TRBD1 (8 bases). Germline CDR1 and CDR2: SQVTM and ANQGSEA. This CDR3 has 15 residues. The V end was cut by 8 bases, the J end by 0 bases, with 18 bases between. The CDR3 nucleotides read TGCAGCACGGGGGGAGGGACAGGAAGCACAGATACGCAGTATTTT. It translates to CSTGGGTGSTDTQYF.

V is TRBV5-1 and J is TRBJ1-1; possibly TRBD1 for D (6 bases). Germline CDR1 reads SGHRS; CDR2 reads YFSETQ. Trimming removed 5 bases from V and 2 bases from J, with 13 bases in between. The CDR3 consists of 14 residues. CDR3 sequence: CASSQQGLNTEAFF. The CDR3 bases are TGCGCCAGCAGTCAGCAGGGGCTTAACACTGAAGCTTTCTTT.

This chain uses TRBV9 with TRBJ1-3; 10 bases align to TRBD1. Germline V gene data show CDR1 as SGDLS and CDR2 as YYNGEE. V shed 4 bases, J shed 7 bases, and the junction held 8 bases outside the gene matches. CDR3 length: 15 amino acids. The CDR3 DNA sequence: TGTGCCAGCAGCCCAGGACAGGGGGGATGGAACACCATATATTTT. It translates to CASSPGQGGWNTIYF.

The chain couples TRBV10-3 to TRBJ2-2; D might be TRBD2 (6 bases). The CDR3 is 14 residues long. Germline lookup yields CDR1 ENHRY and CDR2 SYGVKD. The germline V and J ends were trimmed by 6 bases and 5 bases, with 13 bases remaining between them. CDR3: CAIRSAGLTGELFF. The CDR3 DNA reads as TGTGCCATCAGGAGTGCGGGACTGACCGGGGAGCTGTTTTTT.

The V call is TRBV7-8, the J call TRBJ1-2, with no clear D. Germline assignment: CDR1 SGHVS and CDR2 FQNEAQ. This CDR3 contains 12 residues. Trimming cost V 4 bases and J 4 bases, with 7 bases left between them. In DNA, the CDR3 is TGTGCCAGCAGCTCTGACGGCTATGGCTACACCTTC. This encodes CASSSDGYGYTF.

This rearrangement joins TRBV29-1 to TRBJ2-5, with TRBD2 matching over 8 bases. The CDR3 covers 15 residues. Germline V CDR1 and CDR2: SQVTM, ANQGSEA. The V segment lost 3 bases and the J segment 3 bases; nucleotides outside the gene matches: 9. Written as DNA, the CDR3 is TGCAGCGTTGAGTTTAGCGGGGACGGAAAAGAGACCCAGTACTTC. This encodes CSVEFSGDGKETQYF.

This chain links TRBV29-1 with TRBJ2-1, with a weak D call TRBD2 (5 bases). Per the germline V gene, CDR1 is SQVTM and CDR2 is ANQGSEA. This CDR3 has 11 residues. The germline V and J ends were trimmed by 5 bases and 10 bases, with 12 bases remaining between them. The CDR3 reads CSVSMSGEQFF. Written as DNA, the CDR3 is TGCAGCGTTAGTATGTCGGGGGAGCAGTTCTTC.

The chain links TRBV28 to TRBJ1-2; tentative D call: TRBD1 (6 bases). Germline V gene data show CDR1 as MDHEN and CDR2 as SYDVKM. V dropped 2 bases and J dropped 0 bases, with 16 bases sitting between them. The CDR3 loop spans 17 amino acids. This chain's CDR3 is CASSLTPRQVANYGYTF. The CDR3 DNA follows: TGTGCCAGCAGTTTAACCCCACGACAGGTAGCTAACTATGGCTACACCTTC.

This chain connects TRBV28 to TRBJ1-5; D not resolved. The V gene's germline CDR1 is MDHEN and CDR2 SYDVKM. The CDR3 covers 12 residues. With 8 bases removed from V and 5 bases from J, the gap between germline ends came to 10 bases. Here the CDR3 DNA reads TGTGCCAGCCCCAGATGGGATCAGCCCCAGCATTTT. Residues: CASPRWDQPQHF. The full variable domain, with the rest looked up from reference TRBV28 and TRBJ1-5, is DVKVTQSSRYLVKRTGEKVFLECVQDMDHENMFWYRQDPGLGLRLIYFSYDVKMKEKGDIPEGYSVSREKKERFSLILESASTNQTSMYLCASPRWDQPQHFGDGTRLSIL.

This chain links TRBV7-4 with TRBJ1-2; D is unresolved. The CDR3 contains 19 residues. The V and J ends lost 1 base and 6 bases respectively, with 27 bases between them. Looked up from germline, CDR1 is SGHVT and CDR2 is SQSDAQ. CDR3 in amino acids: CASSLVSVWLREAIDGYTF. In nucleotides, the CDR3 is TGTGCCAGCAGCTTAGTTTCCGTTTGGTTACGTGAGGCAATAGATGGCTACACCTTC. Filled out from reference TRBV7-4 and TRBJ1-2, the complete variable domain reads GAGVSQSPRYKVAKRGRDVALRCDSISGHVTLYWYRQTLGQGSEVLTYSQSDAQRDKSGRPSGRFSAERPERSVSTLKIQRTEQGDSAVYLCASSLVSVWLREAIDGYTFGSGTRLTVV.

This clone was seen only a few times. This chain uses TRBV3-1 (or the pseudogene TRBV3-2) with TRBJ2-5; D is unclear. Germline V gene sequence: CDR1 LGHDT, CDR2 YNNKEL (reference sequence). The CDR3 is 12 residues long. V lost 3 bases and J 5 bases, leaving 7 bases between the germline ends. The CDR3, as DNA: TGTGCCAGCAGCCATCTCGAGGAGACCCAGTACTTC. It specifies CASSHLEETQYF.

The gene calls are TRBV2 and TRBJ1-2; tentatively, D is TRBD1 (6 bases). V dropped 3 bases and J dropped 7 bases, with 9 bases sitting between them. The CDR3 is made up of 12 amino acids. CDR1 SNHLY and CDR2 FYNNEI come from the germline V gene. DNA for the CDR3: TGTGCCAGCAGTGACACAGGGTTTGGCTACACCTTC. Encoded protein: CASSDTGFGYTF.

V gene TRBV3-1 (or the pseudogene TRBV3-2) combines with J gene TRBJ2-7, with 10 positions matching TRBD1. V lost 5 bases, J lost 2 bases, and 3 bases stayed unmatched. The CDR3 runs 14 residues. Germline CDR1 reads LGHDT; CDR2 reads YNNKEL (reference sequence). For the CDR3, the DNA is TGTGCCAGCAGCAAAGGACAGGGGGCCTACGAGCAGTACTTC. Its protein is CASSKGQGAYEQYF.

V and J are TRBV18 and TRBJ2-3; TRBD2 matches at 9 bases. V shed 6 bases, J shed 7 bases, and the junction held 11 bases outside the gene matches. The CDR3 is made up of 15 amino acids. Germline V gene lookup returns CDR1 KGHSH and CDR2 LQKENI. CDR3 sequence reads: CASSPVAGDGHTQYF. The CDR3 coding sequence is TGTGCCAGCTCGCCTGTAGCGGGAGATGGTCATACGCAGTATTTT.

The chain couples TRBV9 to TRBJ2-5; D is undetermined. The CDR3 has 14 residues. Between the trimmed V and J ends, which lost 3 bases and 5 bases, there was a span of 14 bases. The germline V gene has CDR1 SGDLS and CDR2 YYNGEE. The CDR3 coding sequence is TGTGCCAGCAGCGAGGGCGCTACGAGGGAGACCCAGTACTTC. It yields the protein CASSEGATRETQYF. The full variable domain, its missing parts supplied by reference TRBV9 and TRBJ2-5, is DSGVTQTPKHLITATGQRVTLRCSPRSGDLSVYWYQQSLDQGLQFLIQYYNGEERAKGNILERFSAQQFPDLHSELNLSSLELGDSALYFCASSEGATRETQYFGPGTRLLVL.

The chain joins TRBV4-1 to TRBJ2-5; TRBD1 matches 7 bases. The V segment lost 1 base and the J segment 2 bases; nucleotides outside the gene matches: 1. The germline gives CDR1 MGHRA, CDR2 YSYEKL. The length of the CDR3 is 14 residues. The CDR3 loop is CASSQARGQETQYF. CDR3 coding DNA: TGCGCCAGCAGCCAAGCCAGGGGGCAAGAGACCCAGTACTTC.